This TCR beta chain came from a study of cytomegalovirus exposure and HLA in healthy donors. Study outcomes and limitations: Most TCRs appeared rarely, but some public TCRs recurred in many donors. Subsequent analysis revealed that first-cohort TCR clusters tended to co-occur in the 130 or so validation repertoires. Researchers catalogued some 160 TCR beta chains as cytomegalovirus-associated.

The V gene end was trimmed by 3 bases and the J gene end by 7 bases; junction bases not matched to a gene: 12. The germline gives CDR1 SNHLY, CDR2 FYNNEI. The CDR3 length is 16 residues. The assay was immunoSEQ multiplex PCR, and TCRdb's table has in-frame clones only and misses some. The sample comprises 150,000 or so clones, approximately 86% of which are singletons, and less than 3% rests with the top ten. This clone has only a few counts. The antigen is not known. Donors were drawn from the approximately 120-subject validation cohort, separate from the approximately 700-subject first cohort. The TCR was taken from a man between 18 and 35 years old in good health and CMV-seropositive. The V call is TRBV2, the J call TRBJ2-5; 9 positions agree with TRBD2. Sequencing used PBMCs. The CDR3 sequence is CASSDFGAGGVGTQYF. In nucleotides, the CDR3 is TGTGCCAGCAGTGACTTCGGTGCGGGGGGGGTCGGGACCCAGTACTTC.